The sequence of this T cell receptor beta chain was determined in a study of PD-L1 blockade in urothelial cancer. Study background: About 85% of the roughly 30 patients comprised males who had bladder-origin urothelial cancer. From 0 to 3 prior chemotherapy regimens had been given to the patients. Researchers looked at the blood 3 weeks (second dose) and 6 weeks after treatment began.

TCRdb's copy holds only in-frame clones and misses some; the assay was immunoSEQ multiplex PCR. The sample yields roughly 25,000 clones, more than 65% seen once. This CDR3 is built from 17 residues. The junction had 10 bases not matched to a gene; V was cut back by 7 bases and J by 2 bases. CDR1 and CDR2 from the germline V gene are SGHTA and FQGTGA. Noted time point: peripheral blood 6 weeks after treatment start. Patients had locally advanced or metastatic urothelial carcinoma. The chain carries TRBV7-3 and TRBJ1-4; 10 nucleotides line up with TRBD1. Sequencing used PBMCs, obtained around atezolizumab (anti-PD-L1) treatment. The clonotype comes from a man aged 65 to 85 with urothelial cancer. Written as DNA, the CDR3 is TGTGCCAGCATTTATGGGACAGGGGTACCGACTAATGAAAAACTGTTTTTT. Its protein is CASIYGTGVPTNEKLFF.